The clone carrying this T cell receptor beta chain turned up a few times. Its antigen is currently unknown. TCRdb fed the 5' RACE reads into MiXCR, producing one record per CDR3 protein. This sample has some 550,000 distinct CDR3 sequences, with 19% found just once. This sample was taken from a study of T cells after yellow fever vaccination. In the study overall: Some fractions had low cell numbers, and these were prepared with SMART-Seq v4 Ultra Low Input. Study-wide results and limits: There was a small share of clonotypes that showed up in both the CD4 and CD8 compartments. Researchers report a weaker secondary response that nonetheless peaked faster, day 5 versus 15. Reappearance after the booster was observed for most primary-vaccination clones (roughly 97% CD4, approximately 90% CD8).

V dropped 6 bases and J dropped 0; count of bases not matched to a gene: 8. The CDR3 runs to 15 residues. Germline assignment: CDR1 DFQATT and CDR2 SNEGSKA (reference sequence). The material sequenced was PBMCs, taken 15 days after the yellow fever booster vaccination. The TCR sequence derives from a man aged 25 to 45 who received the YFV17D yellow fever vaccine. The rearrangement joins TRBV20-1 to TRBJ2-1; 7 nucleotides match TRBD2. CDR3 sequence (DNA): TGCAGTGCCCACGACCCTAGCGGCTCCTACAATGAGCAGTTCTTC. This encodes CSAHDPSGSYNEQFF.